This section outlines one TCR beta chain sequence together with its context. Germline V gene sequence: CDR1 MNHEY, CDR2 SMNVEV (reference sequence). Germline trimming cut 5 bases from V and 6 bases from J; bases unmatched to any gene: 9. The CDR3 has 14 residues. The data belong to a study of shared clonotypes between healthy human individuals. Naive CD8 cells comprised CD45RO-negative, CCR7-positively selected cells, excluding terminally differentiated effector memory CD45RA+ cells. The protocol was immunoSEQ multiplex PCR, while the TCRdb copy is restricted to in-frame clones and leaves out a portion. The sample lists about 800,000 clones, about 97% occurring once.

This clonotype was sampled from a man aged 25 to 40 in good health. The rearrangement joins TRBV27 to TRBJ2-7; 8 nucleotides line up with TRBD2. Input material: naive CD8+ T cells sorted from blood. CDR3 sequence (DNA): TGTGCCAGCAGTCCCACTACGGGAGGGGGCGAGCAGTACTTC. This sequence encodes CASSPTTGGGEQYF.